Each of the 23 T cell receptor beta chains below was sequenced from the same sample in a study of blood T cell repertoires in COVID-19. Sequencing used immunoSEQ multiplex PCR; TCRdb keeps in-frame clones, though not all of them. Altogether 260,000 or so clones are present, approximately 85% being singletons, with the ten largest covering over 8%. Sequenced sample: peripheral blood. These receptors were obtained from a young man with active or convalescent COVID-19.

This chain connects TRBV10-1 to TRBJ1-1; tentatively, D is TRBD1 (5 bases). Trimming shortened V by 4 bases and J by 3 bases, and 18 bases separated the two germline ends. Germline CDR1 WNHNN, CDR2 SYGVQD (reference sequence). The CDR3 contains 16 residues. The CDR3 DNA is TGCGCCAGCAGTGGGGGAGGGGTGGACTTAGACACTGAAGCTTTCTTT. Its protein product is CASSGGGVDLDTEAFF.

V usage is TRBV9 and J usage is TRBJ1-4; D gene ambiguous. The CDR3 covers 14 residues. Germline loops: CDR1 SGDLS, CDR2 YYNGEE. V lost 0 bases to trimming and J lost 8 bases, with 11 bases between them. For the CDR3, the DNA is TGTGCCAGCAGCGTAGAACGTTTCGGGGAAAAACTGTTTTTT. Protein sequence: CASSVERFGEKLFF.

DNA of the CDR3: TGCGCCAGCAGCCACAAAGGACAGGGTCGAGATACGCAGTATTTT. Its translation is CASSHKGQGRDTQYF. This chain connects TRBV4-1 to TRBJ2-3; 8 positions match TRBD1. The germline V gene has CDR1 MGHRA and CDR2 YSYEKL. This CDR3 is built from 15 residues. V gave up 3 bases and J gave up 5 bases; unmatched junction bases: 7.

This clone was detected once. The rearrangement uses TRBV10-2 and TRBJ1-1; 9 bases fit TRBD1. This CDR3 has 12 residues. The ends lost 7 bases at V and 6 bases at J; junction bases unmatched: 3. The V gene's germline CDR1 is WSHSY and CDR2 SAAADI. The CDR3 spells CASKRTGAEAFF. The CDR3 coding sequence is TGCGCCAGCAAACGGACAGGGGCTGAAGCTTTCTTT.

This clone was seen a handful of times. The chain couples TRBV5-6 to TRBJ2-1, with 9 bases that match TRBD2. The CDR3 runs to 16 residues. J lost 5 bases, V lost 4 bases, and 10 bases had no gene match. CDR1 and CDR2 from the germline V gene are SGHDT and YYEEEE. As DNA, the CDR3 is TGTGCCAGCAGCCAAATCTATAGCGGGGGTGACAATGAGCAGTTCTTC. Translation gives CASSQIYSGGDNEQFF. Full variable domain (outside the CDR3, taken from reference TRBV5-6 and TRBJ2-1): DAGVTQSPTHLIKTRGQQVTLRCSPKSGHDTVSWYQQALGQGPQFIFQYYEEEERQRGNFPDRFSGHQFPNYSSELNVNALLLGDSALYLCASSQIYSGGDNEQFFGPGTRLTVL.

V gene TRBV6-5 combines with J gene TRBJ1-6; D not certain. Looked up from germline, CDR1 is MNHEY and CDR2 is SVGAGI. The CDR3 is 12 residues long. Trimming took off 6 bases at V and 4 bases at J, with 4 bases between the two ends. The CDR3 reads CASRTYNSPLHF. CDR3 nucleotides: TGTGCCAGCAGAACATATAATTCACCCCTCCACTTT.

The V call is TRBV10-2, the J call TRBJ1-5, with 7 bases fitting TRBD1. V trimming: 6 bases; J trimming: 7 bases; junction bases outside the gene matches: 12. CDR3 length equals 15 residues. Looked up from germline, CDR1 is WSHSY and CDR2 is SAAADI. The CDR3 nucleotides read TGCGCCAGCAGCGAAACAGGGGAAAGGTTCCAGCCCCAGCATTTT. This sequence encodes CASSETGERFQPQHF.

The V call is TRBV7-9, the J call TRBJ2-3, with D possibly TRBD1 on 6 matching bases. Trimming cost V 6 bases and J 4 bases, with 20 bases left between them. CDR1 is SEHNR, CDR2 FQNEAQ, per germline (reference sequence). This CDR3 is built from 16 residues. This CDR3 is CASRSSRGWVPDTQYF. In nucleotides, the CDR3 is TGTGCCAGCAGATCCTCGAGGGGGTGGGTTCCAGATACGCAGTATTTT.

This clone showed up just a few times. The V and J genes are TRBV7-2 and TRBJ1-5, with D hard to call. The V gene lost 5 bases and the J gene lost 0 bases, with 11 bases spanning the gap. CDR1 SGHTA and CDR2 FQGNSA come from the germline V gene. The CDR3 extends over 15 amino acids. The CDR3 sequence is CASSPGGNSNQPQHF. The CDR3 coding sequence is TGTGCCAGCAGCCCCGGAGGGAATAGCAATCAGCCCCAGCATTTT.

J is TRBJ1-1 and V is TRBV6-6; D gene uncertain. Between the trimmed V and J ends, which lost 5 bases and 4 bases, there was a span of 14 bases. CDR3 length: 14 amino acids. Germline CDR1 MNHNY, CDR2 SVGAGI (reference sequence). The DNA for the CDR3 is TGTGCCAGCAGTAGGAACGGAGAGTCCACTGAAGCTTTCTTT. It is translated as CASSRNGESTEAFF.

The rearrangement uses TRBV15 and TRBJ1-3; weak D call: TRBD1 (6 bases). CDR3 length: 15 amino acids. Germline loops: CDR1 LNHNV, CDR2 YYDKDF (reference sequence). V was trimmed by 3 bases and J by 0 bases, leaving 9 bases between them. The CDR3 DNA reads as TGTGCCACCAGCAGGAGGACAGACTCTGGAAACACCATATATTTT. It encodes CATSRRTDSGNTIYF.

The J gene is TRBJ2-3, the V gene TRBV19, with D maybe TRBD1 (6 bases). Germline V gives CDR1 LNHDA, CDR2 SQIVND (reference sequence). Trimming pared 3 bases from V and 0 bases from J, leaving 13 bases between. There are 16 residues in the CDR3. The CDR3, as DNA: TGTGCCAGTAGTATGCGACAGGTCATTAGCACAGATACGCAGTATTTT. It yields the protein CASSMRQVISTDTQYF. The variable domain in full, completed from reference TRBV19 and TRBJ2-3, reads DGGITQSPKYLFRKEGQNVTLSCEQNLNHDAMYWYRQDPGQGLRLIYYSQIVNDFQKGDIAEGYSVSREKKESFPLTVTSAQKNPTAFYLCASSMRQVISTDTQYFGPGTRLTVL.

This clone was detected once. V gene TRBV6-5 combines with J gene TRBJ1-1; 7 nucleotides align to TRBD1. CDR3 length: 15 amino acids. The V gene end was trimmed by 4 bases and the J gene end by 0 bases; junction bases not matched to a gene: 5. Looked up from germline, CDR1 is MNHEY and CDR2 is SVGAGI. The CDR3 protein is CASSSRQGLNTEAFF. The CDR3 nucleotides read TGTGCCAGCAGTTCTCGACAGGGACTGAACACTGAAGCTTTCTTT.

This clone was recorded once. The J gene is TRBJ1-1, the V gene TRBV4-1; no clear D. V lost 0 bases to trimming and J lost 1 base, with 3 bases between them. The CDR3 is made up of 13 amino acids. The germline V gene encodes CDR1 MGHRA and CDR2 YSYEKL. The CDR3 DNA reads TGCGCCAGCAGCCAAGACAAGAACACTGAAGCTTTCTTT. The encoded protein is CASSQDKNTEAFF.

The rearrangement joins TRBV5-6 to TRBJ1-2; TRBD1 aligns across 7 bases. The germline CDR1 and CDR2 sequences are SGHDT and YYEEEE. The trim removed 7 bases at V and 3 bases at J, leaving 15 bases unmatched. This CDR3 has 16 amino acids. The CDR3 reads CASSMDGRDSYYGYTF. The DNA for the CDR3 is TGTGCCAGCTCAATGGACGGACGGGACAGTTACTATGGCTACACCTTC.

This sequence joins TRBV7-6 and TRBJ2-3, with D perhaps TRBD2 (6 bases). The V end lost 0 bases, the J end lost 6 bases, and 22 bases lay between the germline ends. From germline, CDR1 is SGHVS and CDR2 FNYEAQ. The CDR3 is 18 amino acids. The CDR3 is CASSLAPGGLPSGDTQYF. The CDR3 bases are TGTGCCAGCAGCTTAGCGCCTGGGGGACTCCCCAGCGGGGATACGCAGTATTTT.

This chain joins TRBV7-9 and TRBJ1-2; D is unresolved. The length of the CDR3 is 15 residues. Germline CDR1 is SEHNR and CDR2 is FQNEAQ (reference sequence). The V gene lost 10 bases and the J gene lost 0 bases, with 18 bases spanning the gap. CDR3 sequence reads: CAIPSRSISNYGYTF. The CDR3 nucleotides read TGTGCCATCCCGAGCCGAAGCATCTCTAACTATGGCTACACCTTC.

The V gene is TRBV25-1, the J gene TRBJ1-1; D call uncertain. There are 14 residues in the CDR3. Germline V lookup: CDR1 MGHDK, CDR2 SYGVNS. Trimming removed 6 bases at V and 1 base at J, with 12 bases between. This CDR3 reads CASSSLMRNTEAFF. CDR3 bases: TGTGCCAGCAGCTCCCTTATGAGGAACACTGAAGCTTTCTTT.

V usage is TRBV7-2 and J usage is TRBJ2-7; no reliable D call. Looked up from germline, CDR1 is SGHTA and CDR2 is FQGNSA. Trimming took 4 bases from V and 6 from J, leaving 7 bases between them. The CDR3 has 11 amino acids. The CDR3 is CASSSLFEQYF. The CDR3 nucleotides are TGTGCCAGCAGCTCCCTTTTCGAGCAGTACTTC. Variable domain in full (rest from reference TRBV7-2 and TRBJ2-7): GAGVSQSPSNKVTEKGKDVELRCDPISGHTALYWYRQSLGQGLEFLIYFQGNSAPDKSGLPSDRFSAERTGGSVSTLTIQRTQQEDSAVYLCASSSLFEQYFGPGTRLTVT.

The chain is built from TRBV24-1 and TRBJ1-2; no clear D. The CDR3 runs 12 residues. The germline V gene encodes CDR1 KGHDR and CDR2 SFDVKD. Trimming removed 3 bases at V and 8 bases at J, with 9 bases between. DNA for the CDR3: TGTGCCACCAGTGATGGCTCGCGGGGCTACACCTTC. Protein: CATSDGSRGYTF.

As DNA, the CDR3 is TGTGCTAGTTCCCCCGGCGGTTTTCAGCCCCAGCATTTT. It translates to CASSPGGFQPQHF. The chain combines TRBV12-5 with TRBJ1-5, with D unresolved. CDR1 is LGHNT, CDR2 FRNRAP, per germline. This CDR3 has 13 amino acids. Trimming pared 8 bases from V and 6 bases from J, leaving 14 bases between.

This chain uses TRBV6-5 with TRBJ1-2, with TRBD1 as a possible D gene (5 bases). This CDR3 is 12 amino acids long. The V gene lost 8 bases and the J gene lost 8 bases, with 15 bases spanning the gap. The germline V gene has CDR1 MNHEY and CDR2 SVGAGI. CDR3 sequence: CASRLRGNGYTF. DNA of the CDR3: TGTGCCAGCCGATTGCGGGGGAACGGCTACACCTTC.

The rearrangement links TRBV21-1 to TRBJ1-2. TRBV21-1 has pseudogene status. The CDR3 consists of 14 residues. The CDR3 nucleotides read TGTGCCAGCGACCTCTCGGGGGGGGAGAATGGCTACACCTTC. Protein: CASDLSGGENGYTF.